The clone carrying this TCR beta chain was detected a few times. Trimming took 1 base from V and 9 from J, leaving 10 bases between them. Germline CDR1 is GTSNPN and CDR2 is SVGIG (reference sequence). The CDR3 length is 13 residues. Researchers ran the PCR with 60 Vbeta and 13 Jbeta primers. Repertoires were generated with immunoSEQ multiplex PCR, while TCRdb's copy carries only in-frame clones and drops some. The repertoire holds 140,000 or so clones, with approximately 78% as singletons. The record originates from a study of cytomegalovirus exposure and HLA in healthy donors. The V gene is TRBV30, the J gene TRBJ1-6, with a tentative D call TRBD1 (5 bases). The sample taken for sequencing was PBMCs. The receptor comes from a woman between 40 and 55 years old in good health and CMV-seropositive. CDR3 bases: TGTGCCTGGAGTGCTTTAACAGGTTCACCCCTCCACTTT. Translating it yields CAWSALTGSPLHF.